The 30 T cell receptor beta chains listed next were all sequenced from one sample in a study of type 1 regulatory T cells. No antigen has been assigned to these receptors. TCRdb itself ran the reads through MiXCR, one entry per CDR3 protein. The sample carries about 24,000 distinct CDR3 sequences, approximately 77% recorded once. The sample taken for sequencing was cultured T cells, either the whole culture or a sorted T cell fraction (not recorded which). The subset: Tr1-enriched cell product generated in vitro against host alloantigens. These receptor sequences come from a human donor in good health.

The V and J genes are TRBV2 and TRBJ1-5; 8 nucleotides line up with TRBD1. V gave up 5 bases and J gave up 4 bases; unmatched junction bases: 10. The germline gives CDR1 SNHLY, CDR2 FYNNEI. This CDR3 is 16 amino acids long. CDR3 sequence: CASSRETGGMNQPQHF. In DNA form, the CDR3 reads TGTGCCAGCAGTCGCGAAACAGGGGGAATGAATCAGCCCCAGCATTTT.

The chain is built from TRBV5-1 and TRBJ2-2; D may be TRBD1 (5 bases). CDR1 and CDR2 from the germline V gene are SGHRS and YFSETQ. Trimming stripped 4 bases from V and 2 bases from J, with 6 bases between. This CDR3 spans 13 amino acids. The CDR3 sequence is CASSRGNTGELFF. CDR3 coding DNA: TGCGCCAGCAGCAGGGGCAACACCGGGGAGCTGTTTTTT.

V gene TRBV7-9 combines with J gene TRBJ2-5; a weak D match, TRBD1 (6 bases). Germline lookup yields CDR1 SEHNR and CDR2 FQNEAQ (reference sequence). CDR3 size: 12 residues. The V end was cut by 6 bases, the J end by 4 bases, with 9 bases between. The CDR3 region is CASRKGGETQYF. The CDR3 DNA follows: TGTGCCAGCAGGAAAGGGGGAGAGACCCAGTACTTC.

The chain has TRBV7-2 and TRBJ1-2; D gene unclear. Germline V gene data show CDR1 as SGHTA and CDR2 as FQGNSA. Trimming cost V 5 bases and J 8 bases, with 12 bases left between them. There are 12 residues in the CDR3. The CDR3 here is CASSKEARGYTF. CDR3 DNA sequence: TGTGCCAGCAGCAAAGAAGCAAGGGGCTACACCTTC.

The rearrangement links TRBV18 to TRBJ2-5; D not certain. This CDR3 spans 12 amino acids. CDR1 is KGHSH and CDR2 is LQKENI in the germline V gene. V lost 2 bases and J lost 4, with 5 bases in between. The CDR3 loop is CASSPMGETQYF. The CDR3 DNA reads TGTGCCAGCTCACCAATGGGAGAGACCCAGTACTTC.

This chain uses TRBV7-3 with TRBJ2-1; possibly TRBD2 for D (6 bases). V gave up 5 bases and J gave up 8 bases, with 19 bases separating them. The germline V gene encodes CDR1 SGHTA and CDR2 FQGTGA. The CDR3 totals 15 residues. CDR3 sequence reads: CASSRNVEEGYEQFF. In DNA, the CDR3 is TGTGCCAGCAGCCGAAATGTAGAGGAGGGTTATGAGCAGTTCTTC.

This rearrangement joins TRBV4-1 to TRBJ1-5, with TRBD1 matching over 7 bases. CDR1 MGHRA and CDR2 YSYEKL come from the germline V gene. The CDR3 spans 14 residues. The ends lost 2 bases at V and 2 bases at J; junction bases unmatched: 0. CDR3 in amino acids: CASSQQGGNQPQHF. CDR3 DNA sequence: TGCGCCAGCAGCCAACAGGGGGGCAATCAGCCCCAGCATTTT.

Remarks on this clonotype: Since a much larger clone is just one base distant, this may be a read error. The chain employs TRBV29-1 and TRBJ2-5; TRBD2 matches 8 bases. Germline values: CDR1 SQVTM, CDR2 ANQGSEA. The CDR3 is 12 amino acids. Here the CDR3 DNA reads TGCAGCGCTTCCCTAGCGGGCCAAAGAAAGGGCTTC. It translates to CSASLAGQRKGF.

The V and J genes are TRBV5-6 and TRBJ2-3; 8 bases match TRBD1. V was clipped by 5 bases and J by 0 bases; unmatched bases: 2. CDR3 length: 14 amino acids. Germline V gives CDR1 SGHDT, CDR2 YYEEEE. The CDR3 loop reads CASRRQGSTDTQYF. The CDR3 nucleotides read TGTGCCAGCAGGCGACAGGGGAGCACAGATACGCAGTATTTT.

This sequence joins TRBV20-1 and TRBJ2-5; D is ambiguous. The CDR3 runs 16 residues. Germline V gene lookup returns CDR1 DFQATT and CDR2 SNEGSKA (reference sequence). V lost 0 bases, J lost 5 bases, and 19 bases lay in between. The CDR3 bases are TGCAGTGCTAGAGAGCCCTGGGCAAAGGGCGAGGAGACCCAGTACTTC. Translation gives CSAREPWAKGEETQYF.

The CDR3, as DNA: TGTGCCAGCAGTTTTGGGCAGAACACTGAAGCTTTCTTT. Protein sequence: CASSFGQNTEAFF. The chain employs TRBV12-3 or TRBV12-4 and TRBJ1-1; no reliable D call. With 3 bases removed from V and 1 base from J, the gap between germline ends came to 6 bases. The CDR3 sequence is 13 residues long.

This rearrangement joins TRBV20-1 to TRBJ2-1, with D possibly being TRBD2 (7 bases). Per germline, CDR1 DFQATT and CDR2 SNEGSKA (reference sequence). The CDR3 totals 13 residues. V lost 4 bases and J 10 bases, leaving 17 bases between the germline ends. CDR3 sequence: CSATNRGAGEQFF. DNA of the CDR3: TGCAGTGCTACCAACCGGGGGGCCGGAGAGCAGTTCTTC.

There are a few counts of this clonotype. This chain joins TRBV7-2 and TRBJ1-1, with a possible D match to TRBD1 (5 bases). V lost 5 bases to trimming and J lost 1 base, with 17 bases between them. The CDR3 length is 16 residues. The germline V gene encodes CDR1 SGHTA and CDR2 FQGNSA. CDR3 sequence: CASSSSGTFSNTEAFF. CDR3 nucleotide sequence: TGTGCCAGCAGCAGTTCCGGGACTTTCTCGAACACTGAAGCTTTCTTT.

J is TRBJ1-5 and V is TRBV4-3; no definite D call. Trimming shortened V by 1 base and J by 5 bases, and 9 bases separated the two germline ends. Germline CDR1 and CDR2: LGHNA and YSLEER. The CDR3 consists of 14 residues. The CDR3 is CASSQGSLDQPQHF. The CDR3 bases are TGCGCCAGCAGCCAAGGTTCTTTGGATCAGCCCCAGCATTTT.

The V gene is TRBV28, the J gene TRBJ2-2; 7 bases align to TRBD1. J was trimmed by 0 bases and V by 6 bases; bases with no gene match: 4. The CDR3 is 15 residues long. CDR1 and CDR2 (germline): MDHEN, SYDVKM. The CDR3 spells CASRLGQPNTGELFF. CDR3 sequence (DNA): TGTGCCAGCAGGCTGGGACAGCCGAACACCGGGGAGCTGTTTTTT.

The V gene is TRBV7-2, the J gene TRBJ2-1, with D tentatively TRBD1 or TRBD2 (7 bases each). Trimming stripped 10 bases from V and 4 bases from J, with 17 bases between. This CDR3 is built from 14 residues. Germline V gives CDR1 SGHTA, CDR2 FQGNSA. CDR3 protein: CATKSQGGYNEQFF. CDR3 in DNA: TGTGCCACGAAAAGTCAGGGGGGGTACAATGAGCAGTTCTTC.

CDR3 sequence reads: CASSLKSLSYEQYF. CDR3 in DNA: TGCGCCAGCAGCTTGAAGTCGCTATCCTACGAGCAGTACTTC. The V gene is TRBV5-1, the J gene TRBJ2-7; D unclear. V gave up 1 base and J gave up 1 base, with 9 bases separating them. CDR3 size: 14 residues. The germline V gene has CDR1 SGHRS and CDR2 YFSETQ.

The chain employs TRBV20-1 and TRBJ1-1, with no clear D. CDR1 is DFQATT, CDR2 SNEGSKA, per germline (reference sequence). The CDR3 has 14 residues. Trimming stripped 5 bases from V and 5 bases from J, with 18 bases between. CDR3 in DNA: TGCAGTGCTGAGAGGTCGGGAGTGGGGACTGAAGCTTTCTTT. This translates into CSAERSGVGTEAFF.

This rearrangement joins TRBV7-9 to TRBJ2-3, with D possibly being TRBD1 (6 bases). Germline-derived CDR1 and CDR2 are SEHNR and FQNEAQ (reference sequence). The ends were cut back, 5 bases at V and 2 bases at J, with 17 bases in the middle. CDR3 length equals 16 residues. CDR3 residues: CASSTRQALNTDTQYF. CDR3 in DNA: TGTGCCAGCAGCACCAGACAGGCTCTCAACACAGATACGCAGTATTTT. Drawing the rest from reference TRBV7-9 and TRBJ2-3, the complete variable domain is DTGVSQNPRHKITKRGQNVTFRCDPISEHNRLYWYRQTLGQGPEFLTYFQNEAQLEKSRLLSDRFSAERPKGSFSTLEIQRTEQGDSAMYLCASSTRQALNTDTQYFGPGTRLTVL.

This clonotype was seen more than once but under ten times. This CDR3 is CASSFAGTGGSYNEQFF. CDR3 bases: TGCGCCAGCAGCTTTGCCGGGACAGGGGGATCATACAATGAGCAGTTCTTC. The chain carries TRBV5-1 and TRBJ2-1, with 11 bases lining up with TRBD1. The CDR3 runs 17 residues. From germline, CDR1 is SGHRS and CDR2 YFSETQ. The V and J ends lost 2 bases and 4 bases, in that order; junction bases with no gene match: 8.

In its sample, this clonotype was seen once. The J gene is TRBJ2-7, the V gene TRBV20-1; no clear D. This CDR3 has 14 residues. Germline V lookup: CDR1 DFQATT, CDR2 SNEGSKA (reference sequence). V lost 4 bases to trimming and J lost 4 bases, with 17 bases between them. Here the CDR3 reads CSAIQGSAQYEQYF. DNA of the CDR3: TGCAGTGCTATACAAGGGTCGGCTCAATACGAGCAGTACTTC.

CDR3 in amino acids: CARSLVPGGLRDGYTF. DNA for the CDR3: TGTGCCAGAAGCTTGGTACCAGGGGGCCTCCGGGATGGCTACACCTTC. The chain combines TRBV5-3 with TRBJ1-2, with 8 bases matching TRBD1. TRBV5-3 is filed as an ORF, its function uncertain. Germline trimming cut 0 bases from V and 6 bases from J; bases unmatched to any gene: 10. CDR3 length equals 16 residues.

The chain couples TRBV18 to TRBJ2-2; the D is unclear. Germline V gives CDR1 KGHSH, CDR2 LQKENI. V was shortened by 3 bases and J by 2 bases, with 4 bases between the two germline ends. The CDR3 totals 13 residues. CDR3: CASSPPNTGELFF. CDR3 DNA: TGTGCCAGCTCACCTCCCAACACCGGGGAGCTGTTTTTT. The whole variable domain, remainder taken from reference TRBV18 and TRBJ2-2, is NAGVMQNPRHLVRRRGQEARLRCSPMKGHSHVYWYRQLPEEGLKFMVYLQKENIIDESGMPKERFSAEFPKEGPSILRIQQVVRGDSAAYFCASSPPNTGELFFGEGSRLTVL.

CDR3 residues: CASSLDSLQETQYF. CDR3 nucleotides: TGCGCCAGCAGCTTGGACAGCTTACAAGAGACCCAGTACTTC. The chain joins TRBV5-1 to TRBJ2-5; D remains ambiguous. CDR3 size: 14 residues. V lost 0 bases and J lost 2, with 8 bases in between. Germline CDR1 reads SGHRS; CDR2 reads YFSETQ.

DNA for the CDR3: TGTGCCAGCTCAGCTAGGGGAGCGGGGGACTACAATGAGCAGTTCTTC. Encoded protein: CASSARGAGDYNEQFF. The rearrangement joins TRBV18 to TRBJ2-1; TRBD2 matches 8 bases. V gave up 5 bases and J gave up 3 bases; unmatched junction bases: 9. The germline V gene has CDR1 KGHSH and CDR2 LQKENI. The CDR3 totals 16 residues.

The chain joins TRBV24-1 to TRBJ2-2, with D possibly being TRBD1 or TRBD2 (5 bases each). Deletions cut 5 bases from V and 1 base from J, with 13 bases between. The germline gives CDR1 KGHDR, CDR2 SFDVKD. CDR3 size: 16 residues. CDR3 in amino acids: CATSAPGQGNTGELFF. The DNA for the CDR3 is TGTGCCACCAGTGCCCCGGGGCAGGGGAACACCGGGGAGCTGTTTTTT.

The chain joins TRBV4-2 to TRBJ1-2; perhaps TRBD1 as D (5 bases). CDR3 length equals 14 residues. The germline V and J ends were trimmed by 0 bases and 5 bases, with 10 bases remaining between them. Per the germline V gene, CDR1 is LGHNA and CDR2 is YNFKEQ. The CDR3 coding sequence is TGTGCCAGCAGCCAAGATCTAAGGGGATATGGCTACACCTTC. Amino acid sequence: CASSQDLRGYGYTF.

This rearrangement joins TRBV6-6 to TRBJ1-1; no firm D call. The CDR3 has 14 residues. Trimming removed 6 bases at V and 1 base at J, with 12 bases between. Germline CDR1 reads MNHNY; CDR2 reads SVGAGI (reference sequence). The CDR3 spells CASSHPLGNTEAFF. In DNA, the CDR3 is TGTGCCAGCAGCCACCCACTGGGGAACACTGAAGCTTTCTTT.

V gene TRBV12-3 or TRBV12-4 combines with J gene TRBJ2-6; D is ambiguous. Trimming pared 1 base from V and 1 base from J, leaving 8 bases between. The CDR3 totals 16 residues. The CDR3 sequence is CASSLGQQSGANVLTF. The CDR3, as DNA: TGTGCCAGCAGTTTAGGGCAGCAATCTGGGGCCAACGTCCTGACTTTC.

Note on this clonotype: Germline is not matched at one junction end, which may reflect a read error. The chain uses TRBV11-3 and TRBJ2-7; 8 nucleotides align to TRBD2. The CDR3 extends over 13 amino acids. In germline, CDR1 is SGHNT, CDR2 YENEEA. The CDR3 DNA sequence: TGTGCCAGCAGCATTAGCGGGGCATACGGGCAGTACTTC. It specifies CASSISGAYGQYF.